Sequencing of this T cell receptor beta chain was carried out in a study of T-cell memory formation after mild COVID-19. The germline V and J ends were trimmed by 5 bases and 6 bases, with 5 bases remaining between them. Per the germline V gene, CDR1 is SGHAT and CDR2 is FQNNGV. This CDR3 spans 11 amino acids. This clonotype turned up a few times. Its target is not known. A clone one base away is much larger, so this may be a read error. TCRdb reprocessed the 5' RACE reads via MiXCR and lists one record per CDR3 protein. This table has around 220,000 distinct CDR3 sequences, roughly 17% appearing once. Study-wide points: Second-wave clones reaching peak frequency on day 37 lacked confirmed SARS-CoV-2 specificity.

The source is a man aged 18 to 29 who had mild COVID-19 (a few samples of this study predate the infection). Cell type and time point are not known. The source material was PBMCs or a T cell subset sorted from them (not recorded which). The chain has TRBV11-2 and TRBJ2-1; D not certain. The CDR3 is CASSPSNEQFF. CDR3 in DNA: TGTGCCAGCAGCCCATCCAATGAGCAGTTCTTC.